These 9 T cell receptor beta chains were all obtained from the same sample, sequenced in a study of PD-L1 blockade in urothelial cancer. Only in-frame clones appear in the TCRdb table, and some are missing; sequencing was by immunoSEQ multiplex PCR. The sample holds over 100,000 clones, about 91% seen once. The time point denotes: peripheral blood 6 weeks after treatment start. Sequencing was performed on PBMCs, taken around atezolizumab (anti-PD-L1) treatment. The receptors were sampled from a man between 60 and 75 years old with urothelial cancer.

This clone was recorded once. The chain is built from TRBV11-2 and TRBJ2-2, with TRBD2 matching 7 bases. After removal of 5 bases from V and 1 base from J, the junction contained 4 bases not matched to a gene. The CDR3 extends over 15 amino acids. Germline V gives CDR1 SGHAT, CDR2 FQNNGV. The CDR3 reads CASSPGTKNTGELFF. The CDR3 nucleotides read TGTGCCAGCAGCCCGGGGACTAAGAACACCGGGGAGCTGTTTTTT.

The chain recombines TRBV7-9 with TRBJ1-5; 10 nucleotides line up with TRBD1. With V trimmed by 4 bases and J by 7 bases, 7 bases remained unmatched. Germline V gene lookup returns CDR1 SEHNR and CDR2 FQNEAQ (reference sequence). The CDR3 has 15 amino acids. CDR3 nucleotide sequence: TGTGCCAGCAGCTCCTGGACAGGGGGTGAACAGCCCCAGCATTTT. Residues: CASSSWTGGEQPQHF.

This rearrangement joins TRBV5-4 to TRBJ2-3; D is possibly TRBD2 (5 bases). V gave up 3 bases and J gave up 6 bases, with 20 bases separating them. This CDR3 contains 16 residues. Germline CDR1 is SGHNT and CDR2 is YYREEE (reference sequence). CDR3 nucleotide sequence: TGTGCCAGCAGCTCACCATCTCGGGCGGGTGCGGATACGCAGTATTTT. It encodes CASSSPSRAGADTQYF.

The chain combines TRBV7-2 with TRBJ2-7; D is ambiguous. The CDR3 totals 14 residues. Germline V gene sequence: CDR1 SGHTA, CDR2 FQGNSA. V lost 5 bases and J 0 bases, leaving 11 bases between the germline ends. The CDR3 sequence is CASSPLAVSYEQYF. CDR3 DNA: TGTGCCAGCAGCCCTCTCGCGGTCTCCTACGAGCAGTACTTC. Full variable domain (outside the CDR3, taken from reference TRBV7-2 and TRBJ2-7): GAGVSQSPSNKVTEKGKDVELRCDPISGHTALYWYRQSLGQGLEFLIYFQGNSAPDKSGLPSDRFSAERTGGSVSTLTIQRTQQEDSAVYLCASSPLAVSYEQYFGPGTRLTVT.

The chain recombines TRBV2 with TRBJ1-6; no reliable D call. Looked up from germline, CDR1 is SNHLY and CDR2 is FYNNEI. V gave up 5 bases and J gave up 9 bases, with 20 bases separating them. The CDR3 sequence is 16 residues long. The CDR3 coding sequence is TGTGCCAGCAGTATTGAGACATACCTCACGAGTTCACCCCTCCACTTT. Its protein product is CASSIETYLTSSPLHF.

The chain carries TRBV10-2 and TRBJ1-5; D gene unclear. V was shortened by 10 bases and J by 0 bases, with 10 bases between the two germline ends. Germline loops: CDR1 WSHSY, CDR2 SAAADI. The CDR3 has 13 residues. The CDR3 region is CATKENSNQPQHF. The CDR3 coding sequence is TGCGCCACCAAAGAGAATAGCAATCAGCCCCAGCATTTT.

This chain connects TRBV18 to TRBJ2-5; TRBD1 matches 12 bases. The trim removed 4 bases at V and 7 bases at J, leaving 7 bases unmatched. CDR3 length equals 15 residues. Per the germline V gene, CDR1 is KGHSH and CDR2 is LQKENI. The CDR3 protein is CASSQPGQGAWTQYF. The CDR3 DNA is TGTGCCAGCTCACAGCCGGGACAGGGGGCGTGGACCCAGTACTTC.

V is TRBV19 and J is TRBJ2-7; 7 bases agree with TRBD1. The CDR3 is 14 residues long. J lost 2 bases, V lost 6 bases, and 7 bases had no gene match. Germline loops: CDR1 LNHDA, CDR2 SQIVND (reference sequence). DNA of the CDR3: TGTGCCAGTAGCCCAGGGACAGCCACCTACGAGCAGTACTTC. Translating it yields CASSPGTATYEQYF.

J is TRBJ1-1 and V is TRBV5-1; TRBD1 matches 12 bases. The CDR3 length is 15 residues. J lost 6 bases, V lost 2 bases, and 5 bases had no gene match. Germline CDR1 is SGHRS and CDR2 is YFSETQ. CDR3 sequence reads: CASSLGTGGLSEAFF. The DNA for the CDR3 is TGCGCCAGCAGCTTAGGGACAGGGGGCCTATCTGAAGCTTTCTTT.